One sample yielded the 21 T cell receptor beta chains listed below, sequenced in a study of spatial heterogeneity in lung cancer. Findings and caveats of the study: Counts of expanded alpha and beta TCRs within tumors tracked the tumor nonsynonymous mutation count.

TCRdb used MiXCR to reprocess the 5' RACE reads, holding one entry per CDR3 protein. This table holds about 18,000 distinct CDR3 sequences, 6.5% to 8.5% found once. These receptors have no identified antigens. Time point described: sample taken at primary tumor resection. The specimen comprised lung tumor tissue, sampled at surgery. Receptors originate from a male donor with early-stage non-small cell lung cancer.

At least ten counts were recorded for this clonotype. The CDR3 spells CSTHRQVNTEAFF. The CDR3 nucleotides are TGCAGTACCCACCGACAGGTTAACACTGAAGCTTTCTTT. The chain joins TRBV20-1 to TRBJ1-1; D is perhaps TRBD1 (6 bases). The CDR3 length is 13 residues. Germline CDR1 and CDR2: DFQATT and SNEGSKA (reference sequence). Deletions cut 8 bases from V and 2 bases from J, with 15 bases between.

This clonotype was seen repeatedly, ten times or more. This chain joins TRBV12-3 or TRBV12-4 and TRBJ1-1; TRBD1 matches at 7 bases. After removal of 7 bases from V and 1 base from J, the junction contained 6 bases not matched to a gene. This CDR3 comprises 14 residues. Here the CDR3 DNA reads TGTGCCAGCAAATTGGACAGGCAGAACACTGAAGCTTTCTTT. It specifies CASKLDRQNTEAFF.

This clonotype showed up many times. The V call is TRBV11-3, the J call TRBJ1-1; no definite D call. V lost 5 bases and J 8 bases, leaving 15 bases between the germline ends. The CDR3 has 13 amino acids. Germline V lookup: CDR1 SGHNT, CDR2 YENEEA. CDR3 bases: TGTGCCAGCAGCCCTGGGATAGAGAGGGAAGCTTTCTTT. This gives the protein CASSPGIEREAFF.

This clonotype was found a few times. This chain connects TRBV6-2 or TRBV6-3 to TRBJ2-7, with TRBD1 identical over 7 bases. CDR1 is MNHEY and CDR2 is SVGEGT in the germline V gene. With V trimmed by 5 bases and J by 0 bases, 1 base remained unmatched. The CDR3 covers 13 residues. CDR3 DNA: TGTGCCAGCAGTGGGACAGCCTCCTACGAGCAGTACTTC. Amino acids: CASSGTASYEQYF.

The CDR3 loop is CSAQGARLQYF. The CDR3 region has the DNA TGCAGTGCGCAAGGAGCTCGGTTGCAGTACTTC. V gene TRBV20-1 combines with J gene TRBJ2-7; D unresolved. This CDR3 has 11 amino acids. Trimming pared 6 bases from V and 9 bases from J, leaving 15 bases between. CDR1 and CDR2 (germline): DFQATT, SNEGSKA (reference sequence).

This clonotype was seen only a few times. The gene calls are TRBV7-3 and TRBJ1-6, with D perhaps matching TRBD1 (5 bases). V was shortened by 2 bases and J by 5 bases, with 7 bases between the two germline ends. The CDR3 sequence is 14 residues long. CDR1 is SGHTA, CDR2 FQGTGA, per germline. DNA of the CDR3: TGTGCCAGCAGCTTAGCAGGGAATAATTCACCCCTCCACTTT. Its protein is CASSLAGNNSPLHF.

This clonotype is classed as medium-sized. The V gene is TRBV6-5, the J gene TRBJ1-2, with TRBD1 matching over 7 bases. This CDR3 is built from 15 residues. Germline trimming cut 0 bases from V and 8 bases from J; bases unmatched to any gene: 9. Germline V gives CDR1 MNHEY, CDR2 SVGAGI. CDR3 loop: CASSYSLRGGQGYTF. In nucleotides, the CDR3 is TGTGCCAGCAGTTACTCGTTACGAGGGGGCCAGGGCTACACCTTC.

This clonotype was counted ten times or more. The V gene is TRBV7-2, the J gene TRBJ1-2; 8 nucleotides agree with TRBD1. V lost 3 bases, J lost 8 bases, and 5 bases stayed unmatched. The germline V gene encodes CDR1 SGHTA and CDR2 FQGNSA. The CDR3 is made up of 13 amino acids. The CDR3 sequence is CASSLGAGGGYTF. CDR3 bases: TGTGCCAGCAGCTTGGGTGCAGGGGGCGGCTACACCTTC.

With respect to this clonotype: This may be a read error, as it is one base from a much larger clone. The rearrangement uses TRBV7-9 and TRBJ2-7; maybe TRBD2 (6 bases). Trimming shortened V by 10 bases and J by 6 bases, and 28 bases separated the two germline ends. CDR3 size: 16 residues. CDR1 SEHNR and CDR2 FQNEAQ come from the germline V gene (reference sequence). The CDR3 spells CAITQKAGQTPGEQYF. The CDR3, as DNA: TGTGCCATAACGCAAAAGGCGGGGCAAACCCCTGGCGAGCAGTACTTC.

This clonotype was recorded at least ten times. The chain carries TRBV2 and TRBJ2-5; TRBD1 aligns across 7 bases. Germline values: CDR1 SNHLY, CDR2 FYNNEI. V dropped 5 bases and J dropped 3; count of bases not matched to a gene: 3. The CDR3 consists of 13 residues. CDR3 bases: TGTGCCAGCAGTATAGACAGGGAAGAGACCCAGTACTTC. Encoded protein: CASSIDREETQYF. The full variable domain, its missing parts supplied by reference TRBV2 and TRBJ2-5, is EPEVTQTPSHQVTQMGQEVILRCVPISNHLYFYWYRQILGQKVEFLVSFYNNEISEKSEIFDDQFSVERPDGSNFTLKIRSTKLEDSAMYFCASSIDREETQYFGPGTRLLVL.

In this sample, this clonotype turned up many times. This chain uses TRBV5-4 with TRBJ2-1; D possibly corresponds to TRBD1 (5 bases). Between the trimmed V and J ends, which lost 4 bases and 11 bases, there was a span of 22 bases. This CDR3 contains 15 residues. CDR1 SGHNT and CDR2 YYREEE come from the germline V gene (reference sequence). CDR3 sequence reads: CASSPGGASGHQQFF. The CDR3 DNA sequence: TGTGCCAGCAGCCCCGGTGGGGCTTCGGGCCACCAGCAGTTCTTC.

This clonotype was found many times. The rearrangement joins TRBV4-1 to TRBJ1-5; 10 bases are a match to TRBD1. Germline-derived CDR1 and CDR2 are MGHRA and YSYEKL. The CDR3 runs to 13 residues. Trimming cost V 5 bases and J 5 bases; bases outside gene matches: 0. CDR3 nucleotide sequence: TGCGCCAGCAGCGGACAGGGGGATCAGCCCCAGCATTTT. This encodes CASSGQGDQPQHF.

This clonotype was recorded at least ten times. The chain has TRBV9 and TRBJ2-2; possibly TRBD1 for D (6 bases). The germline CDR1 and CDR2 sequences are SGDLS and YYNGEE. V dropped 1 base and J dropped 3 bases, with 10 bases sitting between them. This CDR3 is built from 15 residues. DNA of the CDR3: TGTGCCAGCAGCGTAAACCCAGGGGACACCGGGGAGCTGTTTTTT. It encodes CASSVNPGDTGELFF.

This clonotype has at least ten counts. V gene TRBV6-2 or TRBV6-3 combines with J gene TRBJ1-6; D remains unclear. CDR3 length equals 13 residues. Between the trimmed V and J ends, which lost 3 bases and 13 bases, there was a span of 13 bases. CDR1 MNHEY and CDR2 SVGEGT come from the germline V gene. The CDR3 here is CASSYEDLSPLHF. The CDR3 DNA reads as TGTGCCAGCAGTTATGAAGATCTTTCCCCCCTCCACTTT.

Many counts were recorded for this clonotype. This rearrangement joins TRBV27 to TRBJ1-2; no clear D gene. V was trimmed by 8 bases and J by 4 bases, leaving 14 bases between them. The germline gives CDR1 MNHEY, CDR2 SMNVEV (reference sequence). This CDR3 has 13 residues. DNA of the CDR3: TGTGCCAGCCGGTTTACGCAGTCCTATGGCTACACCTTC. Its translation is CASRFTQSYGYTF.

The table lists this clonotype with many counts. The gene calls are TRBV28 and TRBJ1-1; D remains ambiguous. Between the trimmed V and J ends, which lost 6 bases and 0 bases, there was a span of 8 bases. The CDR3 is made up of 13 amino acids. Germline lookup yields CDR1 MDHEN and CDR2 SYDVKM. The CDR3 reads CASRFPLNTEAFF. DNA for the CDR3: TGTGCCAGCAGGTTTCCCTTGAACACTGAAGCTTTCTTT.

This clonotype showed up many times. The CDR3 bases are TGTGCCAGCAGCCAAGATCGGGCAATAAGGGGCTTTCTAGGTGGCTACACCTTC. Protein sequence: CASSQDRAIRGFLGGYTF. The V call is TRBV3-1, the J call TRBJ1-2; D perhaps matches TRBD1 (5 bases). The CDR3 consists of 18 residues. V was trimmed by 0 bases and J by 7 bases, leaving 24 bases between them. The germline gives CDR1 LGHDT, CDR2 YNNKEL (reference sequence).

This clonotype appeared many times. The chain employs TRBV12-3 or TRBV12-4 and TRBJ2-3; 7 bases line up with TRBD2. This CDR3 is built from 16 residues. V was pared by 1 base and J by 1 base, with 5 bases of the junction left unmatched. CDR3 residues: CASSLERGLGTDTQYF. The CDR3 DNA reads TGTGCCAGCAGTTTAGAGCGGGGATTGGGCACAGATACGCAGTATTTT.

This rearrangement joins TRBV6-1 to TRBJ2-7; D is unresolved. The CDR3 has 12 amino acids. Germline V gene lookup returns CDR1 MNHNS and CDR2 SASEGT. The V end lost 0 bases, the J end lost 2 bases, and 2 bases lay between the germline ends. The CDR3 DNA sequence: TGTGCCAGCAGTGAAGCGGCCTACGAGCAGTACTTC. Protein: CASSEAAYEQYF.

The sample holds a few counts of this clonotype. The V call is TRBV7-9, the J call TRBJ2-1; TRBD2 matches 16 bases. The CDR3 length is 16 residues. The trim removed 6 bases at V and 7 bases at J, leaving 6 bases unmatched. Germline CDR1 SEHNR, CDR2 FQNEAQ (reference sequence). The CDR3 DNA reads TGTGCCAGCAGAACCGGGACTAGCGGGGGGGGGAATGAGCAGTTCTTC. Its translation is CASRTGTSGGGNEQFF. Looking up the rest from reference TRBV7-9 and TRBJ2-1 gives the full variable domain: DTGVSQNPRHKITKRGQNVTFRCDPISEHNRLYWYRQTLGQGPEFLTYFQNEAQLEKSRLLSDRFSAERPKGSFSTLEIQRTEQGDSAMYLCASRTGTSGGGNEQFFGPGTRLTVL.

Within the sample, this clonotype is medium-sized. This chain links TRBV12-3 or TRBV12-4 with TRBJ1-3, with D possibly TRBD1 on 5 matching bases. The CDR3 is 13 amino acids. Trimming removed 6 bases from V and 4 bases from J, with 10 bases in between. The CDR3 nucleotides read TGTGCCAGCAGGTCGGGACCCGGAAACACCATATATTTT. Protein: CASRSGPGNTIYF.